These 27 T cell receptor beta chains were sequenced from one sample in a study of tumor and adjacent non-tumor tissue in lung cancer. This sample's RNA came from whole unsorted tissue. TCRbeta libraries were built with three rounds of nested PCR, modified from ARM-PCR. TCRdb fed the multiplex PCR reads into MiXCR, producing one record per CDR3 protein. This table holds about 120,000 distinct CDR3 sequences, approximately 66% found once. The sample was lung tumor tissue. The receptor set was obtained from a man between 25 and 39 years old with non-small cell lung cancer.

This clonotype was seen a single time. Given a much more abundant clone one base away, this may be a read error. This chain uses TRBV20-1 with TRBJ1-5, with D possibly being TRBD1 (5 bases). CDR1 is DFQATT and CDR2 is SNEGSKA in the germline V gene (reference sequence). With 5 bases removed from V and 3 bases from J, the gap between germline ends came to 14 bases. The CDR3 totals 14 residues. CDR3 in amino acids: CSAGPDRNNQPQHF. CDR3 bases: TGCAGTGCTGGTCCCGACAGAAACAATCAGCCCCAGCATTTT.

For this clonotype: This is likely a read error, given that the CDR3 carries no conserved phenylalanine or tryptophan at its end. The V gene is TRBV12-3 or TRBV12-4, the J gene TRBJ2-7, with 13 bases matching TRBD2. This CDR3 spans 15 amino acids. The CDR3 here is CTSSSGTSGIFEQYL. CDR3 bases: TGTACCAGCAGTTCCGGGACTAGCGGGATTTTCGAGCAGTACCTC.

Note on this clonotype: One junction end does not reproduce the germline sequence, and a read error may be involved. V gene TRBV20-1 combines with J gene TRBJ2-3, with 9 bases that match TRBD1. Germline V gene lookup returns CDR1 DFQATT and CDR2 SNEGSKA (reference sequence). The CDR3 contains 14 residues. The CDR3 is CSLGTGFSTDMQYF. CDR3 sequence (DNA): TGCAGCCTCGGGACAGGGTTTAGCACAGATATGCAGTATTTT.

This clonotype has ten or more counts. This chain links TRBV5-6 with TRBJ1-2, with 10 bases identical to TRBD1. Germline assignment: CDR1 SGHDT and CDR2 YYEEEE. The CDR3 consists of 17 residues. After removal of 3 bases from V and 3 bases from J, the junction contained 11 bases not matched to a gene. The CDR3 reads CASSSTNRDRGYYGYTF. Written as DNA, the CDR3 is TGTGCCAGCAGCTCAACGAACCGGGACAGGGGTTACTATGGCTACACCTTC.

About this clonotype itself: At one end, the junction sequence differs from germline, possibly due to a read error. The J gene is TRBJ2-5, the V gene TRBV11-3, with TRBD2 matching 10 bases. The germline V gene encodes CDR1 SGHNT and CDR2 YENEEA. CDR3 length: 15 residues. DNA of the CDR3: TGTGCTAGCAGCTCAGAAGCGGGAGGGCAAGAGACCCAGTATTTC. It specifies CASSSEAGGQETQYF.

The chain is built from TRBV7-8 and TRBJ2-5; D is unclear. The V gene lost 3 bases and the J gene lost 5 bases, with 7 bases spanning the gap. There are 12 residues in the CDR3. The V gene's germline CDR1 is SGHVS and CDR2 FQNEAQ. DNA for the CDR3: TGTGCCAGCAGCTTGGCTATGGAGACCCAGTACTTC. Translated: CASSLAMETQYF.

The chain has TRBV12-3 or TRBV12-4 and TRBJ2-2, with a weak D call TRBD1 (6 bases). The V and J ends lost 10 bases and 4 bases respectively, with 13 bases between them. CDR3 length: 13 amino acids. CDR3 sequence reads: CATHGQPTGELFF. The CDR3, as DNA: TGTGCCACCCATGGACAGCCCACCGGGGAGCTGTTTTTT.

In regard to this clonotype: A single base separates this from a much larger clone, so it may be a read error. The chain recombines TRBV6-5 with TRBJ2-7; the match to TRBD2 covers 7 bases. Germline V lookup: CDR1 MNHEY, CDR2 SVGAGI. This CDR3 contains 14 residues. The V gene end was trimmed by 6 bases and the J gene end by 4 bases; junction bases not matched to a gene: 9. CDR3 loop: CASSQAGLVYEQYF. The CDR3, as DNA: TGTGCCAGCAGCCAAGCGGGATTGGTTTACGAGCAGTACTTC.

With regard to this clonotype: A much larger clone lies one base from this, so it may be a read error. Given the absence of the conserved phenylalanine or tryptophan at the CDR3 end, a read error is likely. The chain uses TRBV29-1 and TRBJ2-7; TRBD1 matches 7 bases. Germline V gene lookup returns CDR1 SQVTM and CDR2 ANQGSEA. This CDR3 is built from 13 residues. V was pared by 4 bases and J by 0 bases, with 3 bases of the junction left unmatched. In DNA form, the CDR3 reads TGCAGCGTTGCGGACAGGAGCTCCTACGAGCAGTACTCC. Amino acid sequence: CSVADRSSYEQYS.

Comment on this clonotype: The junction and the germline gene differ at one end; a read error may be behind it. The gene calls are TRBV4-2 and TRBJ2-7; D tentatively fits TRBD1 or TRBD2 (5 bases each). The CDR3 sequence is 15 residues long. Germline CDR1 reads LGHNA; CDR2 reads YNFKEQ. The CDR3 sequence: CASSQQWTGAYEQYF. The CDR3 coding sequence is TGTGCCAGCAGCCAGCAATGGACTGGGGCCTACGAGCAATACTTC.

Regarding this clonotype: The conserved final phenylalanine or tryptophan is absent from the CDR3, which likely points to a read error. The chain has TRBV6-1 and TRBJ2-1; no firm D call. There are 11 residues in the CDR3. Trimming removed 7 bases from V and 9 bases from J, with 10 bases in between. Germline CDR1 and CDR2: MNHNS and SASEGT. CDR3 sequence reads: CASTRTREQFL. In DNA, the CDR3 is TGTGCCAGCACCCGGACGCGTGAGCAGTTCTTA.

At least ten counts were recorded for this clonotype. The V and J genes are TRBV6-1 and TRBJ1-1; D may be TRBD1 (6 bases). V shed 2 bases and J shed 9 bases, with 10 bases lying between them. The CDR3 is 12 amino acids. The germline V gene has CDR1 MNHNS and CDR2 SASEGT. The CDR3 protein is CASSELGGQAFF. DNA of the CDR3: TGTGCCAGCAGTGAATTAGGGGGGCAAGCTTTCTTT.

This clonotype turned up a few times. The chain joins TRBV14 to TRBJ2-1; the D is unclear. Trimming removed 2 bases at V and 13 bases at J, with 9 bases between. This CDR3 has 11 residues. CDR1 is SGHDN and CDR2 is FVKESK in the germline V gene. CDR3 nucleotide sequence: TGTGCCAGCAGCCAAAATGGACCCCAGTTCTTC. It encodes CASSQNGPQFF.

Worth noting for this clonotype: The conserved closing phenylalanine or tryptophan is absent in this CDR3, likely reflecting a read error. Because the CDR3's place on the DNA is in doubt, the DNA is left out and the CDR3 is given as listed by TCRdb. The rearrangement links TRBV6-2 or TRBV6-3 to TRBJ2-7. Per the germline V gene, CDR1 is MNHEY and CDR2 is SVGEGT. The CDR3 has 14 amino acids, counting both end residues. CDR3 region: CVSSSQQEHYELYL.

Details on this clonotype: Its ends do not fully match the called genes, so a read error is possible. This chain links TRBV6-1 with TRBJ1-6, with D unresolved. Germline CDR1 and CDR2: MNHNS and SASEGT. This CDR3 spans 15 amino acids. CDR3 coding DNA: TGTGCCAGCAGTCTGAGACCGCTAGGGAATTCACTCCTCCACTTT. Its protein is CASSLRPLGNSLLHF.

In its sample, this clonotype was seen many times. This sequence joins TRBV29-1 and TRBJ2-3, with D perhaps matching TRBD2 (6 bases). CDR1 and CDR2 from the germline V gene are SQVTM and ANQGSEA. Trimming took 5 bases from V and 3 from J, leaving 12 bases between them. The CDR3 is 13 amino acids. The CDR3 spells CSVQRDLTDTQYF. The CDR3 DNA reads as TGCAGCGTTCAGAGGGACTTAACAGATACGCAGTATTTT.

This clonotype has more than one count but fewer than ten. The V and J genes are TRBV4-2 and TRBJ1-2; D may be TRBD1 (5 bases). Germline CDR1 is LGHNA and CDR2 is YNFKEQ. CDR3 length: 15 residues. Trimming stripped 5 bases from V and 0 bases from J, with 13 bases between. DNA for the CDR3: TGTGCCAGCAGCGAAGCTGGGACTGCTAACTATGGCTACACCTTC. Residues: CASSEAGTANYGYTF.

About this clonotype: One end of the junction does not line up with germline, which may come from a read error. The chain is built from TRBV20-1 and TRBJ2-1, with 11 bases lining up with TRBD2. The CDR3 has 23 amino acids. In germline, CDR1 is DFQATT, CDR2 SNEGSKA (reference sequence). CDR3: CSATLHIGASGRWSGRSYNERFF. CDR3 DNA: TGCAGTGCTACCTTGCACATAGGGGCTAGCGGGAGGTGGAGCGGCCGCTCCTACAATGAGCGGTTCTTC.

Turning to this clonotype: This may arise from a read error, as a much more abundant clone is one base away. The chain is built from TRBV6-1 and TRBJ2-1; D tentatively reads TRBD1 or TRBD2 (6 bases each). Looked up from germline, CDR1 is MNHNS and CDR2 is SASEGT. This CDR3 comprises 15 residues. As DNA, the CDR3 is TGTGTCAGCAGTGAAGGCACCCTGGGGGGCGGAGAGCAGTTCTTC. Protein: CVSSEGTLGGGEQFF.

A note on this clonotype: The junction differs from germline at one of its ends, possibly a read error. The CDR3 is CASTRFLAGLAQYNEQLF. Written as DNA, the CDR3 is TGCGCCAGCACCCGGTTTCTAGCGGGCTTAGCTCAATACAATGAGCAGTTATTC. The chain is built from TRBV4-1 and TRBJ2-1; 8 bases are shared with TRBD2. CDR3 length: 18 amino acids. Germline V lookup: CDR1 MGHRA, CDR2 YSYEKL.

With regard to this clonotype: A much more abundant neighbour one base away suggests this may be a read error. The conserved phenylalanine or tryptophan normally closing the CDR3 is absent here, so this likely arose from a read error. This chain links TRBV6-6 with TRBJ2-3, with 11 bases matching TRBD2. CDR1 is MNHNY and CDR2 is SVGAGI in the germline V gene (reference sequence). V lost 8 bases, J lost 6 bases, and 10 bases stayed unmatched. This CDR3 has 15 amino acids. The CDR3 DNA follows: TGTGCCAGCCGTAGGATAGCGGGGGGGCCGGATACGCAGTATTCT. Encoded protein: CASRRIAGGPDTQYS.

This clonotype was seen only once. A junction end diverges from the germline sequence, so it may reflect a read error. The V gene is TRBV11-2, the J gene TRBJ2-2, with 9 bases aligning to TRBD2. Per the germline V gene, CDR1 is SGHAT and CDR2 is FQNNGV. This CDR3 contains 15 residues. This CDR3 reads CAGSLSGSNTGERFF. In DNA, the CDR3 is TGTGCCGGCAGCCTTAGCGGGAGTAACACCGGGGAGCGGTTTTTT.

CDR3 protein: CASSLGHLGETQYF. In DNA, the CDR3 is TGTGCCAGCAGCTTAGGTCATCTCGGGGAGACCCAGTACTTC. The V gene is TRBV11-1, the J gene TRBJ2-5; D gene uncertain. The V end lost 1 base, the J end lost 5 bases, and 11 bases lay between the germline ends. The CDR3 totals 14 residues. CDR1 is SGHAT and CDR2 is FQDESV in the germline V gene (reference sequence).

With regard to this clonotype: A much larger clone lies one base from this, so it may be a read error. The CDR3 DNA sequence: TGTGCCAGCAGAGCGGACAGGGGATCTGCAAACACCATACATTTT. The encoded protein is CASRADRGSANTIHF. The chain employs TRBV6-5 and TRBJ1-3; TRBD1 aligns across 9 bases. The CDR3 sequence is 15 residues long. Germline V gene lookup returns CDR1 MNHEY and CDR2 SVGAGI.

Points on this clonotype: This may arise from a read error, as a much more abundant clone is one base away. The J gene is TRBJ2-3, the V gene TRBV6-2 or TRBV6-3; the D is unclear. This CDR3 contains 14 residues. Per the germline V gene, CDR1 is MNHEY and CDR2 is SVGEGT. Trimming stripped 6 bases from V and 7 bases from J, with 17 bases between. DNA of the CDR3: TGTGCCAGCAGACTCGGCGACGAGTCAAATACGCAGTATTTT. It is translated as CASRLGDESNTQYF.

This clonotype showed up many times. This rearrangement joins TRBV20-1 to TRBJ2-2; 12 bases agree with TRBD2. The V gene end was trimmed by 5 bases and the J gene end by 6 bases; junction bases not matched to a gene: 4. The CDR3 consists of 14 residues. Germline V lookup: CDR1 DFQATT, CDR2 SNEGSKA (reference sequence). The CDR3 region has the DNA TGCAGTGCTTTGACTAGCGGGAGCTCCGGGGAGCTGTTTTTT. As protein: CSALTSGSSGELFF.

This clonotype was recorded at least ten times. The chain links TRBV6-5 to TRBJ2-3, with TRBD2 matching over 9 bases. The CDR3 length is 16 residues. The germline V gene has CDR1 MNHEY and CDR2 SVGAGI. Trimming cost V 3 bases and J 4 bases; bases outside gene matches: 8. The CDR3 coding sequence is TGTGCCAGCAGTTATGGCGGGGGGGCCGGCGCAGATACGCAGTATTTT. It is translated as CASSYGGGAGADTQYF.